This T cell receptor beta chain came from a study of graft-versus-host responses after intestinal transplantation. On the study more broadly: Grafts that recipients had were multivisceral, liver-intestinal, or isolated intestinal transplants. The whole recipient group had anti-thymocyte globulin induction followed by tacrolimus and steroids for roughly three years.

Study-wide results and caveats: Patients who carried graft-donor T cell macrochimerism also had high graft-versus-host to host-versus-graft clonal ratios in their allografts. Recipient marrow harbored GvH clones, some of which surfaced first in ileum or blood.

Per the germline V gene, CDR1 is SGHAT and CDR2 is FQNNGV. V was clipped by 5 bases and J by 4 bases; unmatched bases: 12. This CDR3 has 18 residues. To note about this clone: Its antigen is still unknown.

This table comes from immunoSEQ multiplex PCR, and its TCRdb copy is limited to in-frame clones, with some not included. The top ten hold 0.35% to 0.5% of the sample, which has 70,000 or so clones, about 80% seen once. Sequences were derived from unstimulated CD4+ T cells sorted from spleen or lymph node cells, sampled before transplant. This receptor was obtained from a human donor who was the organ donor for an intestinal transplant. This chain joins TRBV11-2 and TRBJ2-1; 12 bases map to TRBD1. The CDR3 here is CASSPRWGQGAGYNEQFF. The CDR3 DNA reads as TGTGCCAGCAGCCCCAGGTGGGGACAGGGGGCGGGATACAATGAGCAGTTCTTC.